This T cell receptor (beta chain) was captured by sequencing in a study of blood T cells in healthy people across ages. CDR3 size: 14 residues. Germline-derived CDR1 and CDR2 are SQVTM and ANQGSEA. The trim removed 6 bases at V and 0 bases at J, leaving 5 bases unmatched. A sample-barcoded 5' primer and a J-beta primer mix were used in a second PCR of about 7 to 11 cycles. TCRdb called the 5' RACE reads again in MiXCR, with one record for every CDR3 protein. Of 600,000 to 1,000,000 distinct CDR3 sequences in the sample, 20% to 30% were seen once. This same sample was also taken into another study, of T cells of mothers and their children.

Material: blood. V usage is TRBV29-1 and J usage is TRBJ1-5, with 7 bases matching TRBD1. This TCR derives from a boy between 10 and 17 years old in good health. The CDR3 sequence is CSVATGNSNQPQHF. The CDR3 nucleotides read TGCAGCGTCGCGACAGGGAATAGCAATCAGCCCCAGCATTTT. Based on the CDR3 plus reference TRBV29-1 and TRBJ1-5, the full variable domain is SAVISQKPSRDICQRGTSLTIQCQVDSQVTMMFWYRQQPGQSLTLIATANQGSEATYESGFVIDKFPISRPNLTFSTLTVSNMSPEDSSIYLCSVATGNSNQPQHFGDGTRLSIL.